Shown below are 6 T cell receptor beta chains from a single sample sequenced in a study of shared clonotypes between healthy human individuals (dated by TCRdb to 2018 to 2020). The library was made by the immunoSEQ multiplex PCR assay. Imported from immuneACCESS, the table was reduced by TCRdb to in-frame sequences with V and J called. These copies leave out some clones; in studies compared against another copy, an unresolved V gene accounts for under half, and the cause of the remainder is not known. Within this sample are approximately 500,000 clones, with 78% of them counted one time only. The ten largest clonotypes hold around 13% of the sample. The sample taken for sequencing was PBMCs. The receptors were gathered from a woman between 35 and 50 years old in good health. Some clones in this sample may be carry-over from other donors' samples.

The chain joins TRBV5-1 to TRBJ2-3; possibly TRBD1 for D (6 bases). Germline CDR1 reads SGHRS; CDR2 reads YFSETQ. The CDR3 length is 14 residues. V dropped 0 bases and J dropped 4 bases, with 9 bases sitting between them. For the CDR3, the DNA is TGCGCCAGCAGCTTGGACAGGGTTTCAGATACGCAGTATTTT. Residues: CASSLDRVSDTQYF. The variable domain in full, completed from reference TRBV5-1 and TRBJ2-3, reads KAGVTQTPRYLIKTRGQQVTLSCSPISGHRSVSWYQQTPGQGLQFLFEYFSETQRNKGNFPGRFSGRQFSNSRSEMNVSTLELGDSALYLCASSLDRVSDTQYFGPGTRLTVL.

This sequence joins TRBV7-2 and TRBJ2-4, with D possibly being TRBD1 (5 bases). The ends were cut back, 2 bases at V and 3 bases at J, with 8 bases in the middle. There are 14 residues in the CDR3. Germline V gives CDR1 SGHTA, CDR2 FQGNSA. The CDR3 DNA sequence: TGTGCCAGCAGCTTACAGGGTGACAAAAACATTCAGTACTTC. It is translated as CASSLQGDKNIQYF.

This clone was observed a handful of times. The rearrangement uses TRBV7-9 and TRBJ2-1; D gene uncertain. Deletions cut 5 bases from V and 1 base from J, with 6 bases between. Germline assignment: CDR1 SEHNR and CDR2 FQNEAQ (reference sequence). The CDR3 consists of 13 residues. The CDR3 bases are TGTGCCAGCAGCGCCCGTTCCTACAATGAGCAGTTCTTC. This sequence encodes CASSARSYNEQFF.

This clone has more than one count but fewer than ten. The J gene is TRBJ1-5, the V gene TRBV30; D gene unclear. Looked up from germline, CDR1 is GTSNPN and CDR2 is SVGIG (reference sequence). Trimming took off 0 bases at V and 5 bases at J, with 17 bases between the two ends. The CDR3 is 16 amino acids. The CDR3 bases are TGTGCCTGGAGTGTGGGGTCAACCCAGTGGCATCAGCCCCAGCATTTT. This translates into CAWSVGSTQWHQPQHF.

The chain uses TRBV27 and TRBJ2-1, with D perhaps given as TRBD1 or TRBD2 (6 bases each). The germline V gene encodes CDR1 MNHEY and CDR2 SMNVEV (reference sequence). CDR3 length: 11 amino acids. The ends were cut back, 10 bases at V and 6 bases at J, with 10 bases in the middle. CDR3 DNA: TGTGCCACTTGGGGGGCCAATGAGCAGTTCTTC. This translates into CATWGANEQFF.

The chain couples TRBV10-3 to TRBJ1-5, with TRBD1 as a possible D gene (6 bases). V lost 2 bases and J 1 base, leaving 9 bases between the germline ends. Germline V gene data show CDR1 as ENHRY and CDR2 as SYGVKD. The CDR3 runs to 15 residues. The CDR3 is CAISETGKSNQPQHF. The CDR3 nucleotides read TGTGCCATCAGTGAGACAGGGAAAAGCAATCAGCCCCAGCATTTT.